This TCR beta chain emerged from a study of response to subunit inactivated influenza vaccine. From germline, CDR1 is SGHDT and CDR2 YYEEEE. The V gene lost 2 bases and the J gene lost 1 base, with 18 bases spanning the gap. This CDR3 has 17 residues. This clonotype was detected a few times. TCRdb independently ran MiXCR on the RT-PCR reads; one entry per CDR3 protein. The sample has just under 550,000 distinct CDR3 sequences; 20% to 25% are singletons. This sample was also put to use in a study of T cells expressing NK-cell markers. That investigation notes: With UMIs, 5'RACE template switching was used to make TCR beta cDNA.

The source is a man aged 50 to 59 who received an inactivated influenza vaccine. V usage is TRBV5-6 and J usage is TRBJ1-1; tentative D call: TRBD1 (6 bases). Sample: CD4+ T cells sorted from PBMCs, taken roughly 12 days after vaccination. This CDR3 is CASSFPQGTGTNTEAFF. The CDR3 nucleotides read TGTGCCAGCAGCTTCCCTCAGGGGACTGGGACGAACACTGAAGCTTTCTTT.